This T cell receptor (beta chain) came from a study of blood T cell repertoires in COVID-19. This CDR3 contains 15 residues. CDR1 and CDR2 from the germline V gene are SNHLY and FYNNEI. V gave up 8 bases and J gave up 6 bases, with 17 bases separating them. The assay was immunoSEQ multiplex PCR, and TCRdb's table has in-frame clones only and misses some. Among roughly 230,000 clones listed, about 84% were seen once. This clone has a single count. The chain couples TRBV2 to TRBJ1-6; no reliable D call. Material for sequencing was peripheral blood. This receptor was identified in a woman of 80 years or more with acute or convalescent COVID-19. Here the CDR3 DNA reads TGTGCCAGCCTTAGGGAAGGACTGAGTAATTCACCCCTCCACTTT. Translated, it gives CASLREGLSNSPLHF.